These 5 T cell receptor beta chains were all obtained from the same sample, sequenced in a study of blood T cells in healthy people across ages. The authors ran a second PCR of roughly 6 to 12 cycles using a sample-barcoded 5' primer and a J-beta primer mix. TCRdb independently ran MiXCR on the 5' RACE reads; one entry per CDR3 protein. The profile shows around 850,000 distinct CDR3 sequences, 35% to 40% of them singletons. The sample comprised blood. The receptor source for this set is a man younger than 35 in good health.

This clonotype was observed a few times. V is TRBV20-1 and J is TRBJ2-7; unclear D gene. The CDR3 length is 11 residues. Germline CDR1 DFQATT, CDR2 SNEGSKA (reference sequence). The CDR3 protein is CCLRAYNEQYF. The CDR3 coding sequence is TGCTGCTTAAGGGCCTACAATGAGCAGTACTTC.

The chain joins TRBV9 to TRBJ2-1; D possibly matches TRBD1 or TRBD2 (5 bases each). This CDR3 is 15 amino acids long. Germline CDR1 reads SGDLS; CDR2 reads YYNGEE. Trimming removed 2 bases at V and 4 bases at J, with 13 bases between. The CDR3 nucleotides read TGTGCCAGCAGCGTGGTCGGGGCCCCTTACAATGAGCAGTTCTTC. Translating it yields CASSVVGAPYNEQFF.

In regard to this clonotype: This may come from a read error, since a much larger clone is one base off. The chain joins TRBV29-1 to TRBJ2-5; no clear D gene. Germline V gene sequence: CDR1 SQVTM, CDR2 ANQGSEA. CDR3 size: 13 residues. The V gene lost 1 base and the J gene lost 11 bases, with 17 bases spanning the gap. DNA for the CDR3: TGCAGCGTTGAAGGATTCAAGGGAAATGAGCAGTACTTC. Translating gives CSVEGFKGNEQYF.

This chain links TRBV7-2 with TRBJ2-7, with a possible D match to TRBD1 (6 bases). Trimming pared 1 base from V and 0 bases from J, leaving 10 bases between. This CDR3 comprises 15 residues. Per the germline V gene, CDR1 is SGHTA and CDR2 is FQGNSA. The CDR3 spells CASSLVADSSYEQYF. CDR3 DNA sequence: TGTGCCAGCAGCTTAGTGGCGGACAGCTCCTACGAGCAGTACTTC.

This clonotype was counted between two and nine times. This chain links TRBV9 with TRBJ2-5; a weak D match, TRBD1 (5 bases). V was clipped by 0 bases and J by 3 bases, with 9 bases between them. Germline V gene lookup returns CDR1 SGDLS and CDR2 YYNGEE. This CDR3 has 14 amino acids. CDR3: CASSVAPGKETQYF. For the CDR3, the DNA is TGTGCCAGCAGCGTAGCGCCAGGGAAAGAGACCCAGTACTTC.